This TCR beta chain was retrieved from a study of T cell repertoires in cytomegalovirus infection. Study information: CMV infection plus the matching HLA type was flagged by public TCR beta signatures. General observations from the study: HLA-C-restricted CMV-specific TCR beta clonotypes were dominant in the ex vivo response.

Germline V gene lookup returns CDR1 SQVTM and CDR2 ANQGSEA. V was clipped by 2 bases and J by 0 bases, with 11 bases between them. The CDR3 covers 14 residues. In regard to this clonotype: Its specificity is unknown.

Each CDR3 protein is one row after TCRdb ran MiXCR on the reads. The repertoire holds approximately 630,000 distinct CDR3 sequences, with 20% to 25% as singletons. The V and J genes are TRBV29-1 and TRBJ2-7; possible D gene TRBD1, 6 bases. Sequenced sample: CD8+ T cells from PBMCs. This sequence was found in a human donor in good health (CMV status not recorded). Some clones in this sample may be carry-over from other donors' samples. This chain's CDR3 is CSVENRDNSYEQYF. In nucleotides, the CDR3 is TGCAGCGTTGAAAACCGGGACAACTCCTACGAGCAGTACTTC.